The 16 T cell receptor beta chains below were found in one sample sequenced in a study of cytomegalovirus exposure and HLA in healthy donors. Primers for the PCR totalled 60 Vbeta and 13 Jbeta. Profiling relied on immunoSEQ multiplex PCR, and the TCRdb table lists in-frame clones only, not all of them. The sample holds about 160,000 clones, approximately 80% seen once. The sequencing input was PBMCs. All receptors derive from a woman under 30 in good health and CMV-seronegative.

The chain is built from TRBV7-9 and TRBJ1-4, with 8 bases lining up with TRBD1. This CDR3 spans 14 amino acids. CDR1 is SEHNR, CDR2 FQNEAQ, per germline (reference sequence). V was pared by 6 bases and J by 8 bases, with 8 bases of the junction left unmatched. CDR3 sequence: CASSYGQGREKLFF. The CDR3 DNA follows: TGTGCCAGCAGTTATGGACAGGGTCGGGAAAAACTGTTTTTT.

The chain combines TRBV4-1 with TRBJ2-7; perhaps TRBD1 as D (6 bases). Trimming removed 4 bases from V and 4 bases from J, with 14 bases in between. This CDR3 is built from 14 residues. From germline, CDR1 is MGHRA and CDR2 YSYEKL. The CDR3 coding sequence is TGCGCCAGCAGCCTAGGAGGACAGCCATACGAGCAGTACTTC. Its translation: CASSLGGQPYEQYF.

This clone was seen only a few times. This chain connects TRBV4-2 to TRBJ1-1; possible D gene TRBD1, 5 bases. The V and J ends lost 0 bases and 0 bases respectively, with 11 bases between them. The V gene's germline CDR1 is LGHNA and CDR2 YNFKEQ. The CDR3 sequence is 16 residues long. CDR3 DNA: TGTGCCAGCAGCCAAGATTGGGGGGATTTGAACACTGAAGCTTTCTTT. Protein product: CASSQDWGDLNTEAFF.

As concerns this clone: This sample also contains other DNA sequences that code for the same CDR3. The chain couples TRBV28 to TRBJ1-5; D possibly corresponds to TRBD1 (6 bases). The V end lost 6 bases, the J end lost 2 bases, and 17 bases lay between the germline ends. Germline CDR1 MDHEN, CDR2 SYDVKM. There are 16 residues in the CDR3. CDR3 nucleotides: TGTGCCAGCAGCCTAGCCGACCAGGGGCGCAATCAGCCCCAGCATTTT. Its translation is CASSLADQGRNQPQHF.

The genes are TRBV13 and TRBJ1-2; TRBD1 aligns across 10 bases. This CDR3 comprises 13 residues. The V gene's germline CDR1 is PRHDT and CDR2 FYEKMQ (reference sequence). J lost 8 bases, V lost 5 bases, and 5 bases had no gene match. CDR3 amino acids: CASSLGQGEGYTF. CDR3 coding DNA: TGTGCCAGCAGCCTCGGACAGGGGGAGGGCTACACCTTC.

The chain combines TRBV5-1 with TRBJ2-5; 9 bases align to TRBD1. The CDR3 runs 15 residues. V lost 4 bases and J lost 5; bases outside the gene matches: 9. Per germline, CDR1 SGHRS and CDR2 YFSETQ. CDR3 sequence (DNA): TGCGCCAGCAGCGCTACCGGGACAGGGTTCGAGACCCAGTACTTC. Amino acids: CASSATGTGFETQYF.

CDR3 sequence: CASSTFGRQVLNTEAFF. DNA of the CDR3: TGTGCCAGCAGTACTTTTGGCCGCCAGGTTTTGAACACTGAAGCTTTCTTT. V is TRBV27 and J is TRBJ1-1, with unresolved D. The CDR3 has 17 amino acids. CDR1 is MNHEY, CDR2 SMNVEV, per germline (reference sequence). The germline V and J ends were trimmed by 5 bases and 0 bases, with 19 bases remaining between them.

The chain recombines TRBV11-3 with TRBJ1-2; D is undetermined. Germline-derived CDR1 and CDR2 are SGHNT and YENEEA. Trimming removed 6 bases at V and 8 bases at J, with 16 bases between. This CDR3 has 13 residues. The CDR3 DNA follows: TGTGCCAGCAGTCTCGGGTCCTATCGAGGCTACACCTTC. This gives the protein CASSLGSYRGYTF.

The rearrangement uses TRBV9 and TRBJ1-3; D unresolved. The ends were cut back, 7 bases at V and 0 bases at J, with 11 bases in the middle. The CDR3 totals 14 residues. Germline V gene sequence: CDR1 SGDLS, CDR2 YYNGEE. The CDR3 reads CASGEPLSGNTIYF. DNA of the CDR3: TGTGCCAGCGGCGAGCCACTCTCTGGAAACACCATATATTTT.

This chain joins TRBV4-3 and TRBJ1-1, with D possibly matching TRBD1 (6 bases). Germline V lookup: CDR1 LGHNA, CDR2 YSLEER. Trimming stripped 0 bases from V and 7 bases from J, with 15 bases between. The CDR3 loop spans 15 amino acids. For the CDR3, the DNA is TGCGCCAGCAGCCAAGATTACAGGGCCTACGTTGAAGCTTTCTTT. Translating gives CASSQDYRAYVEAFF.

The chain uses TRBV19 and TRBJ2-2; unclear D gene. V dropped 3 bases and J dropped 6 bases, with 8 bases sitting between them. CDR3 size: 13 residues. Per the germline V gene, CDR1 is LNHDA and CDR2 is SQIVND (reference sequence). CDR3 nucleotide sequence: TGTGCCAGTAGTATCCAGGCTCCCGGGGAGCTGTTTTTT. Protein sequence: CASSIQAPGELFF.

The V and J genes are TRBV28 and TRBJ1-2; D ambiguous. The CDR3 loop spans 11 amino acids. CDR1 and CDR2 (germline): MDHEN, SYDVKM. Trimming cost V 3 bases and J 7 bases, with 6 bases left between them. In nucleotides, the CDR3 is TGTGCCAGCAGTTTTCGGGGTGGCTACACCTTC. Amino acid sequence: CASSFRGGYTF.

This sequence joins TRBV5-1 and TRBJ2-1; 14 bases fit TRBD2. This CDR3 region has 15 residues. CDR1 is SGHRS, CDR2 YFSETQ, per germline. Trimming at V came to 2 bases and at J to 7 bases, leaving 2 bases not matched to a gene. The chain's CDR3 is CASSFGTSGSNEQFF. The CDR3 nucleotides read TGCGCCAGCAGCTTCGGGACTAGCGGGAGTAATGAGCAGTTCTTC.

The chain combines TRBV7-2 with TRBJ2-1; no reliable D call. The length of the CDR3 is 13 residues. The ends were cut back, 5 bases at V and 6 bases at J, with 11 bases in the middle. Germline lookup yields CDR1 SGHTA and CDR2 FQGNSA. As DNA, the CDR3 is TGTGCCAGCAGCCCCGCGAGGATCAATGAGCAGTTCTTC. It codes for CASSPARINEQFF. The whole variable domain, remainder taken from reference TRBV7-2 and TRBJ2-1, is GAGVSQSPSNKVTEKGKDVELRCDPISGHTALYWYRQSLGQGLEFLIYFQGNSAPDKSGLPSDRFSAERTGGSVSTLTIQRTQQEDSAVYLCASSPARINEQFFGPGTRLTVL.

The gene calls are TRBV2 and TRBJ1-5, with TRBD1 matching over 8 bases. The CDR3 loop spans 16 amino acids. V lost 6 bases, J lost 3 bases, and 10 bases stayed unmatched. Germline CDR1 and CDR2: SNHLY and FYNNEI. CDR3 in DNA: TGTGCCAGCAGCCAACAGGACAGGGAGTCCAATCAGCCCCAGCATTTT. This codes for CASSQQDRESNQPQHF.

The chain couples TRBV2 to TRBJ2-1, with TRBD2 matching 7 bases. This CDR3 contains 14 residues. The trim removed 6 bases at V and 2 bases at J, leaving 4 bases unmatched. Germline V CDR1 and CDR2: SNHLY, FYNNEI. CDR3 coding DNA: TGTGCCAGCAGCCCTAGCGGAACCTACAATGAGCAGTTCTTC. This translates into CASSPSGTYNEQFF.